What follows are 23 T cell receptor beta chains derived from one specimen sequenced in a study of tumor-infiltrating lymphocytes in localized non-small cell lung cancer (dated by TCRdb to about 2021). The protocol used for the library was the immunoSEQ multiplex PCR assay. TCRdb took this table from immuneACCESS and kept in-frame rearrangements with V and J called. Such tables lack part of the clones; where checked against another copy, unresolved V genes explain under half of the gap, and the rest is unexplained. The sample records approximately 24,000 clones, under 75% of which are singletons. Under 6% of the sample comes from the top ten. Sequencing was carried out using lung tumor tissue. The source is a human donor with non-small cell lung cancer.

This chain uses TRBV7-9 with TRBJ2-1, with D possibly TRBD1 on 5 matching bases. CDR1 and CDR2 from the germline V gene are SEHNR and FQNEAQ (reference sequence). The CDR3 length is 16 residues. The V gene lost 3 bases and the J gene lost 0 bases, with 12 bases spanning the gap. CDR3 nucleotides: TGTGCCAGCAGCTTGGGTGGGGCTCACTCCTACAATGAGCAGTTCTTC. Translating it yields CASSLGGAHSYNEQFF.

For this clone: A read error may account for a junction end that differs from germline. V gene TRBV27 combines with J gene TRBJ2-7; the D is unclear. The CDR3 runs 9 residues. CDR1 is MNHEY and CDR2 is SMNVEV in the germline V gene (reference sequence). CDR3 region: CASSDEQYF. The CDR3 DNA is TGTGCCAGCTCCGACGAGCAGTACTTC.

J is TRBJ2-1 and V is TRBV11-3; TRBD2 matches 14 bases. This CDR3 comprises 15 residues. J gave up 12 bases and V 3 bases, and 7 bases lay outside the gene matches. CDR1 and CDR2 from the germline V gene are SGHNT and YENEEA. This chain's CDR3 is CASSLHGTSGSRQFF. The CDR3 DNA reads TGTGCCAGCAGCTTGCACGGGACTAGCGGGAGTCGGCAGTTCTTC.

V is TRBV7-9 and J is TRBJ2-2; 7 positions agree with TRBD2. CDR1 is SEHNR, CDR2 FQNEAQ, per germline (reference sequence). The CDR3 totals 16 residues. J gave up 3 bases and V 7 bases, and 11 bases lay outside the gene matches. DNA for the CDR3: TGTGCCAGCAACCATTATGGGGCGGGAGACACCGGGGAGCTGTTTTTT. Its protein product is CASNHYGAGDTGELFF.

The chain links TRBV28 to TRBJ2-1; weak D call: TRBD1 (5 bases). Germline CDR1 and CDR2: MDHEN and SYDVKM. The CDR3 runs 15 residues. The ends were cut back, 5 bases at V and 1 base at J, with 12 bases in the middle. The CDR3: CASSTLGASYNEQFF. CDR3 bases: TGTGCCAGCAGTACCCTAGGGGCGTCCTACAATGAGCAGTTCTTC.

The V call is TRBV4-2, the J call TRBJ2-1; TRBD2 agrees at 11 bases. Trimming at V came to 4 bases and at J to 10 bases, leaving 6 bases not matched to a gene. The CDR3 length is 14 residues. The germline V gene has CDR1 LGHNA and CDR2 YNFKEQ. Here the CDR3 DNA reads TGTGCCAGCAGCCCGACTAGCGGGACGAGGGAGCAGTTCTTC. Protein product: CASSPTSGTREQFF.

This chain links TRBV5-6 with TRBJ1-1; D not certain. The germline CDR1 and CDR2 sequences are SGHDT and YYEEEE. This CDR3 has 13 residues. The V and J ends lost 3 bases and 0 bases respectively, with 6 bases between them. The CDR3: CASSSSLNTEAFF. The DNA of the CDR3 is TGTGCCAGCAGCTCCAGCTTGAACACTGAAGCTTTCTTT. Complete variable domain (other parts from reference TRBV5-6 and TRBJ1-1): DAGVTQSPTHLIKTRGQQVTLRCSPKSGHDTVSWYQQALGQGPQFIFQYYEEEERQRGNFPDRFSGHQFPNYSSELNVNALLLGDSALYLCASSSSLNTEAFFGQGTRLTVV.

The chain joins TRBV7-9 to TRBJ2-7; D is uncertain. CDR3 size: 14 residues. The germline V and J ends were trimmed by 4 bases and 2 bases, with 12 bases remaining between them. CDR1 is SEHNR, CDR2 FQNEAQ, per germline (reference sequence). For the CDR3, the DNA is TGTGCCAGCAGCTCCCGGGCGGCTACCTACGAGCAGTACTTC. It codes for CASSSRAATYEQYF.

A few counts support this clone. The chain carries TRBV27 and TRBJ2-7; TRBD1 agrees at 7 bases. Trimming at V came to 5 bases and at J to 0 bases, leaving 4 bases not matched to a gene. The CDR3 spans 14 residues. Germline assignment: CDR1 MNHEY and CDR2 SMNVEV (reference sequence). The DNA of the CDR3 is TGTGCCAGCAGTGTCCGGGACAGCTCCTACGAGCAGTACTTC. Translated: CASSVRDSSYEQYF.

The chain couples TRBV13 to TRBJ2-7; 8 bases fit TRBD2. From germline, CDR1 is PRHDT and CDR2 FYEKMQ (reference sequence). J was trimmed by 3 bases and V by 3 bases; bases with no gene match: 1. There are 13 residues in the CDR3. CDR3 residues: CASSFGTSYEQYF. CDR3 DNA sequence: TGTGCCAGCAGCTTTGGGACTAGCTACGAGCAGTACTTC.

The genes are TRBV30 and TRBJ2-1; possibly TRBD1 or TRBD2 for D (7 bases each). Trimming took off 0 bases at V and 0 bases at J, with 12 bases between the two ends. CDR1 GTSNPN and CDR2 SVGIG come from the germline V gene (reference sequence). This CDR3 is 16 amino acids long. CDR3 in DNA: TGTGCCTGGAGTGTGGCAGGGGGGGCCTCCTACAATGAGCAGTTCTTC. Its translation: CAWSVAGGASYNEQFF.

The chain has TRBV30 and TRBJ2-3, with TRBD2 identical over 12 bases. Germline CDR1 reads GTSNPN; CDR2 reads SVGIG (reference sequence). CDR3 size: 15 residues. Losses at the gene ends were 4 bases for V and 1 base for J; bases not matched to a gene: 3. The chain's CDR3 is CAWIRLAGGTDTQYF. CDR3 nucleotides: TGTGCCTGGATCCGACTAGCGGGAGGCACAGATACGCAGTATTTT.

The chain employs TRBV5-4 and TRBJ2-2; D is perhaps TRBD1 or TRBD2 (5 bases each). V was shortened by 2 bases and J by 3 bases, with 11 bases between the two germline ends. Germline V gives CDR1 SGHNT, CDR2 YYREEE (reference sequence). This CDR3 spans 15 amino acids. DNA of the CDR3: TGTGCCAGCAGCTTAACGGGACGGCACACCGGGGAGCTGTTTTTT. This encodes CASSLTGRHTGELFF.

This clone has a handful of counts. The V and J genes are TRBV6-1 and TRBJ2-2; D unresolved. Deletions cut 1 base from V and 9 bases from J, with 9 bases between. The CDR3 totals 13 residues. Germline V CDR1 and CDR2: MNHNS, SASEGT. CDR3 nucleotides: TGTGCCAGCAGTGAAGGCCCCGGACGGGAGCTGTTTTTT. Its protein is CASSEGPGRELFF.

The chain is built from TRBV10-3 and TRBJ2-1, with a weak D call TRBD1 (6 bases). Germline V lookup: CDR1 ENHRY, CDR2 SYGVKD. The CDR3 totals 15 residues. Trimming stripped 1 base from V and 8 bases from J, with 15 bases between. This CDR3 reads CAISELGAYLDEQFF. The CDR3 DNA follows: TGTGCCATCAGTGAGTTGGGGGCCTATTTGGATGAGCAGTTCTTC.

This clone rates as large. The CDR3 nucleotides are TGTGCCAGTAGTAAGCTAGTTGGCGAGCAGTTCTTC. The encoded protein is CASSKLVGEQFF. The chain has TRBV19 and TRBJ2-1; D is ambiguous. The CDR3 sequence is 12 residues long. V was cut by 4 bases and J by 10 bases, with 11 bases left in between. Germline V gene sequence: CDR1 LNHDA, CDR2 SQIVND (reference sequence). The full variable domain, completed using reference TRBV19 and TRBJ2-1, is DGGITQSPKYLFRKEGQNVTLSCEQNLNHDAMYWYRQDPGQGLRLIYYSQIVNDFQKGDIAEGYSVSREKKESFPLTVTSAQKNPTAFYLCASSKLVGEQFFGPGTRLTVL.

The chain joins TRBV27 to TRBJ2-1, with D possibly being TRBD1 or TRBD2 (5 bases each). The CDR3 length is 16 residues. CDR1 and CDR2 from the germline V gene are MNHEY and SMNVEV (reference sequence). Trimming pared 6 bases from V and 0 bases from J, leaving 15 bases between. CDR3 nucleotide sequence: TGTGCCAGCAGCGAGGTGGGGGTTGGCTCCTACAATGAGCAGTTCTTC. Its translation is CASSEVGVGSYNEQFF.

The rearrangement joins TRBV2 to TRBJ1-1; no definite D call. V lost 7 bases, J lost 1 base, and 10 bases lay in between. The CDR3 extends over 13 amino acids. From germline, CDR1 is SNHLY and CDR2 FYNNEI. The CDR3 region has the DNA TGTGCCAGCATTGCAAACAGGAACACTGAAGCTTTCTTT. Amino acid sequence: CASIANRNTEAFF.

The rearrangement joins TRBV29-1 to TRBJ2-2; unclear D gene. The CDR3 extends over 13 amino acids. V was pared by 3 bases and J by 0 bases, with 5 bases between. The germline CDR1 and CDR2 sequences are SQVTM and ANQGSEA. CDR3 DNA: TGCAGCGTTGAGGCAGCGAACACCGGGGAGCTGTTTTTT. Protein product: CSVEAANTGELFF.

This clone was picked up a small number of times. This chain links TRBV27 with TRBJ1-1, with D unresolved. The CDR3 totals 14 residues. Between the trimmed V and J ends, which lost 1 base and 4 bases, there was a span of 10 bases. Germline values: CDR1 MNHEY, CDR2 SMNVEV (reference sequence). CDR3 sequence reads: CASSLFRGGTEAFF. The CDR3 nucleotides read TGTGCCAGCAGTTTATTTCGAGGTGGCACTGAAGCTTTCTTT.

The sample holds a few counts of this clone. The rearrangement links TRBV19 to TRBJ2-1; TRBD2 is a possible D gene (5 bases). From germline, CDR1 is LNHDA and CDR2 SQIVND (reference sequence). Trimming stripped 4 bases from V and 10 bases from J, with 14 bases between. The CDR3 consists of 13 residues. For the CDR3, the DNA is TGTGCCAGTAGTAACCGGGCCGGGGAAGAGCAGTTCTTC. Its translation: CASSNRAGEEQFF.

The CDR3 region has the DNA TGTGCCAGCAGCTTAGCTGGGACAGGGTATGAAAAACTGTTTTTT. Encoded protein: CASSLAGTGYEKLFF. This chain connects TRBV7-2 to TRBJ1-4; TRBD1 matches at 9 bases. Looked up from germline, CDR1 is SGHTA and CDR2 is FQGNSA. J gave up 6 bases and V 0 bases, and 2 bases lay outside the gene matches. The CDR3 loop spans 15 amino acids.

The V call is TRBV7-2, the J call TRBJ1-2; D is uncertain. This CDR3 has 13 residues. Germline CDR1 and CDR2: SGHTA and FQGNSA. Trimming left V 1 base short and J 7 bases short, with 10 bases between. The CDR3 region is CASSLDSRIGYTF. As DNA, the CDR3 is TGTGCCAGCAGCTTAGATAGCAGGATTGGCTACACCTTC. Based on the CDR3 plus reference TRBV7-2 and TRBJ1-2, the full variable domain is GAGVSQSPSNKVTEKGKDVELRCDPISGHTALYWYRQSLGQGLEFLIYFQGNSAPDKSGLPSDRFSAERTGGSVSTLTIQRTQQEDSAVYLCASSLDSRIGYTFGSGTRLTVV.